This is a list of T cell receptor beta chains from one sample in a study of T cell responses to AZD1222 COVID-19 vaccine. Repertoires were generated with immunoSEQ multiplex PCR, while TCRdb's copy carries only in-frame clones and drops some. The table lists about 76,000 clones, approximately 87% of them singletons. Sequences were derived from peripheral blood, sampled on day 0 of MenACWY control vaccination. The receptors were gathered from an adult in good health. The CDR3 runs from the conserved cysteine through the conserved F or W. A D gene is named only where the DNA matches it firmly. Where a row states a size, it is once, few, many or the class of an expanded clone; other rows omit it.

j_gene	abundance	d_gene	v_gene	CDR3aa	CDR3nt
TRBJ2-7	-	-	TRBV27	CASSYRDRAYEQYF	TGTGCCAGCAGTTACCGGGACCGGGCCTACGAGCAGTACTTC
TRBJ1-2	-	-	TRBV7-2	CASSLAILNYGYTF	TGTGCCAGCAGCTTAGCGATCTTGAACTATGGCTACACCTTC
TRBJ1-4	-	-	TRBV4-3	CASSPPGYVGTPEKLFF	TGCGCCAGCAGCCCCCCGGGGTATGTCGGGACGCCTGAAAAACTGTTTTTT
TRBJ2-3	once	-	TRBV2	CASRTTSTDTQYF	TGTGCCAGCAGAACGACTAGCACAGATACGCAGTATTTT
TRBJ1-2	-	-	TRBV9	CASSVALGDYGYTF	TGTGCCAGCAGCGTAGCCCTGGGAGACTATGGCTACACCTTC
TRBJ1-2	-	-	TRBV6-2/TRBV6-3	CASSYGLSRGPIYGYTF	TGTGCCAGCAGTTACGGTTTGTCGAGGGGTCCAATCTATGGCTACACCTTC
TRBJ2-7	-	-	TRBV7-9	CASSLEGVSYEQYF	TGTGCCAGCAGCTTAGAAGGGGTCTCCTACGAGCAGTACTTC
TRBJ1-6	-	-	TRBV28	CASSPDGGFWALHF	TGTGCCAGCAGTCCCGACGGGGGGTTTTGGGCCCTCCACTTT
TRBJ2-7	-	-	TRBV18	CASSPIGRGGPYEQYF	TGTGCCAGCTCACCAATTGGCAGGGGGGGCCCCTACGAGCAGTACTTC
TRBJ2-7	-	TRBD1	TRBV6-5	CASSYGDRGFEQYF	TGTGCCAGCAGTTATGGGGACAGGGGGTTCGAGCAGTACTTC
TRBJ1-5	-	-	TRBV19	CASSILPQIQPQHF	TGTGCCAGTAGTATCCTCCCGCAGATCCAGCCCCAGCATTTT
TRBJ1-1	-	-	TRBV3-1/TRBV3-2	CASSMTGFAEAFF	TGTGCCAGCAGCATGACAGGTTTTGCTGAAGCTTTCTTT
TRBJ1-2	once	TRBD1	TRBV15	CATSGTGVGYTF	TGTGCCACCAGCGGAACAGGGGTAGGCTACACCTTC
TRBJ1-2	few	-	TRBV28	CASIPQVGDGYTF	TGTGCCAGCATTCCACAGGTTGGGGATGGCTACACCTTC
TRBJ1-2	-	TRBD1	TRBV7-9	CASLRTGRGNYGYTF	TGTGCCAGCTTACGGACAGGGAGAGGGAACTATGGCTACACCTTC
TRBJ2-5	-	-	TRBV10-3	CAISGTEETQYF	TGTGCCATCAGTGGGACAGAAGAGACCCAGTACTTC
TRBJ2-1	-	TRBD2	TRBV7-2	CAVRGTSGRFVEQFF	TGTGCCGTTAGGGGGACTAGCGGGAGATTCGTTGAGCAGTTCTTC
TRBJ2-7	-	-	TRBV4-3	CASSQERAGGTIYEQYF	TGCGCCAGCAGCCAAGAACGAGCCGGAGGGACAATCTACGAGCAGTACTTC
TRBJ2-4	-	-	TRBV6-4	CASRVELAKNIQYF	TGTGCCAGCCGAGTGGAGCTAGCCAAAAACATTCAGTACTTC
TRBJ2-3	-	-	TRBV28	CASNLAGRTDTQYF	TGTGCCAGCAATCTTGCGGGAAGGACAGATACGCAGTATTTT
TRBJ1-1	-	-	TRBV5-1	CASSSWTRTEVTEAFF	TGCGCCAGCAGCTCCTGGACACGGACAGAGGTGACTGAAGCTTTCTTT
TRBJ1-6	-	-	TRBV28	CASSLGQLSPLHF	TGTGCCAGCAGTTTGGGCCAGCTTTCACCCCTCCACTTT
TRBJ1-3	-	-	TRBV10-3	CASTGYSGNTIYF	TGTGCCAGCACAGGTTACTCTGGAAACACCATATATTTT
TRBJ2-7	-	-	TRBV11-2	CASSLEGSSYEQYF	TGTGCCAGCAGCTTAGAAGGGAGCTCCTACGAGCAGTACTTC
TRBJ2-7	-	-	TRBV5-5	CASSLDRTEQYF	TGTGCCAGCAGCTTGGACAGGACCGAGCAGTACTTC
TRBJ2-7	-	TRBD1	TRBV7-9	CASSRGTGSYEQYF	TGTGCCAGCAGCCGGGGGACAGGGTCCTACGAGCAGTACTTC
TRBJ2-1	-	TRBD2	TRBV5-1	CASSWDTSGRADEQFF	TGCGCCAGCAGCTGGGATACTAGCGGGAGGGCCGATGAGCAGTTCTTC
TRBJ1-1	few	TRBD1	TRBV11-2	CASSLEPPGQLFF	TGTGCCAGCAGCTTAGAACCTCCGGGACAGTTATTCTTT
TRBJ2-1	-	TRBD2	TRBV7-7	CASSLEGGGHNEQFF	TGTGCCAGCAGCTTAGAGGGCGGGGGACACAATGAGCAGTTCTTC
TRBJ2-7	-	TRBD2	TRBV5-4	CASSRTSGSGAQYF	TGTGCCAGCAGCCGGACTAGCGGGAGCGGCGCGCAGTACTTC
TRBJ2-2	-	TRBD1	TRBV5-6	CASTIGQGFSGELFF	TGTGCCAGCACCATAGGACAGGGTTTTTCCGGGGAGCTGTTTTTT
TRBJ1-2	-	TRBD1	TRBV19	CASSVLQGTLEINYGYTF	TGTGCCAGTAGTGTCCTACAGGGGACTCTAGAGATTAACTATGGCTACACCTTC
TRBJ1-3	-	-	TRBV2	CASTGSGNTIYF	TGTGCCAGCACCGGCTCTGGAAACACCATATATTTT
TRBJ2-7	-	-	TRBV18	CASSPPLYQGSEAYEQYF	TGTGCCAGCTCACCGCCGTTATACCAGGGGTCCGAAGCCTACGAGCAGTACTTC
TRBJ1-6	-	-	TRBV3-1/TRBV3-2	CASSSQPVPNNSPLHF	TGTGCCAGCAGCTCACAGCCAGTCCCTAATAATTCACCCCTCCACTTT
TRBJ1-2	-	-	TRBV19	CASSIGASSYGYTF	TGTGCCAGTAGTATAGGGGCCAGCAGCTATGGCTACACCTTC
TRBJ2-3	-	-	TRBV19	CASRGDRGITDTQYF	TGTGCCTCTAGGGGGGACAGAGGGATAACAGATACGCAGTATTTT
TRBJ2-2	-	-	TRBV30	CAWSLGLSTGELFF	TGTGCCTGGAGTCTCGGCCTTTCCACCGGGGAGCTGTTTTTT
TRBJ1-2	-	TRBD1	TRBV4-3	CASSQDRTGENYGYTF	TGCGCCAGCAGCCAAGATCGCACAGGGGAGAACTATGGCTACACCTTC
TRBJ2-7	-	TRBD2	TRBV24-1	CATSERTSREQYF	TGTGCCACCAGTGAGCGGACTAGCCGCGAGCAGTACTTC
TRBJ1-5	-	TRBD1	TRBV5-1	CASSLEGTGWQPQHF	TGCGCCAGCAGCTTGGAGGGGACAGGGTGGCAGCCCCAGCATTTT
TRBJ1-2	-	-	TRBV5-1	CASSLGGEFLYGYTF	TGCGCCAGCAGCCTTGGGGGAGAATTCCTTTATGGCTACACCTTC
TRBJ1-1	-	-	TRBV28	CASSLGNTEAFF	TGTGCCAGCAGTTTGGGGAACACTGAAGCTTTCTTT
TRBJ2-2	-	-	TRBV19	CASRTAGDTGELFF	TGTGCCAGTAGAACGGCAGGGGACACCGGGGAGCTGTTTTTT
TRBJ1-1	once	-	TRBV6-2/TRBV6-3	CASSYLQAGAEAFF	TGTGCCAGCAGTTACCTACAGGCCGGGGCTGAAGCTTTCTTT
TRBJ2-5	-	TRBD1	TRBV4-1	CASSLYRTGTGDRETQYF	TGCGCCAGCAGCCTTTACCGAACCGGGACAGGGGATAGAGAGACCCAGTACTTC
TRBJ2-1	-	TRBD1	TRBV5-4	CASSLAGGVYNEQFF	TGTGCCAGCAGCTTGGCAGGGGGCGTCTACAATGAGCAGTTCTTC
TRBJ2-7	-	TRBD1	TRBV4-3	CASSQDPYGTGAYEQYF	TGCGCCAGCAGCCAAGATCCATACGGCACAGGGGCCTACGAGCAGTACTTC
TRBJ2-5	-	-	TRBV19	CASSPQGRETQYF	TGTGCCAGTAGCCCCCAGGGGCGGGAGACCCAGTACTTC
TRBJ2-3	once	TRBD1	TRBV18	CASSPLSGGPDTQYF	TGTGCCAGCTCACCACTATCAGGGGGCCCCGATACGCAGTATTTT
TRBJ2-2	once	-	TRBV28	CASSLGLNTGELFF	TGTGCCAGCAGTTTGGGCCTTAACACCGGGGAGCTGTTTTTT
TRBJ2-5	-	-	TRBV24-1	CATSPTGQEETQYF	TGTGCCACCAGTCCTACAGGCCAGGAGGAGACCCAGTACTTC
TRBJ2-1	-	-	TRBV29-1	CSVAGQYSYNEQFF	TGCAGCGTGGCGGGGCAGTACTCCTACAATGAGCAGTTCTTC
TRBJ1-1	few	-	TRBV28	CASSGRGNTEAFF	TGTGCCAGCAGTGGCCGGGGGAACACTGAAGCTTTCTTT